The clone carrying this T cell receptor (beta chain) has just a few counts. This entry is derived from a study of human T cells and chemical hapten exposure. Turning to the study itself: Scalp application of diphenylcyclopropenone was performed weekly in patients across the entire roughly 23-week study.

Time point here: patch test 3, about 24 weeks after DPC sensitization. Treatment defined: therapeutic diphenylcyclopropenone sensitization with weekly scalp DPC. One entry per CDR3 protein results from TCRdb running MiXCR on the RACE reads. The sample yields approximately 32,000 distinct CDR3 sequences, around 6% seen once. This CDR3 is 12 amino acids long. Looked up from germline, CDR1 is LNHDA and CDR2 is SQIVND (reference sequence). Trimming removed 6 bases at V and 5 bases at J, with 10 bases between. The specimen was whole blood, collected in connection with sensitization to the hapten diphenylcyclopropenone (DPC). This sequence originates from a man aged 25-40 years with alopecia areata. Some clones in this sample may be carry-over from other donors' samples. The chain is built from TRBV19 and TRBJ1-1; D is uncertain. CDR3: CASSHLWTEAFF. The DNA for the CDR3 is TGTGCCAGTAGCCACCTCTGGACTGAAGCTTTCTTT.